The subject of this entry is one T cell receptor beta chain. Its antigen is still unknown. This sample is part of a study of breast tumors, draining lymph nodes, adjacent tissues. V shed 0 bases and J 0 bases; nucleotides not matched to a gene: 6. The CDR3 runs 18 residues. From germline, CDR1 is MNHEY and CDR2 SMNVEV (reference sequence). MiXCR, run by TCRdb on the multiplex PCR reads, gives a single entry per CDR3 protein. The sample contains tens of thousands of distinct CDR3 sequences, 23% of which appear only once. Overall study findings and caveats: Data only fit, rather than demonstrated, lymph node origin of most tumor T cells. Compared with basal-like, luminal-like tumors shared significantly more repertoire with nontumor tissue. Tumor TCR diversity was below lymph nodes but above nontumor tissue.

The specimen sequenced was breast tumor tissue. This chain joins TRBV27 and TRBJ2-7, with 12 bases that match TRBD2. This TCR was recovered from a female donor with breast cancer. Some clones in this sample may be carry-over from other donors' samples. The DNA for the CDR3 is TGTGCCAGCAGTTTATCCCAATCTAGCGGGAGGGACTCCTACGAGCAGTACTTC. This codes for CASSLSQSSGRDSYEQYF.